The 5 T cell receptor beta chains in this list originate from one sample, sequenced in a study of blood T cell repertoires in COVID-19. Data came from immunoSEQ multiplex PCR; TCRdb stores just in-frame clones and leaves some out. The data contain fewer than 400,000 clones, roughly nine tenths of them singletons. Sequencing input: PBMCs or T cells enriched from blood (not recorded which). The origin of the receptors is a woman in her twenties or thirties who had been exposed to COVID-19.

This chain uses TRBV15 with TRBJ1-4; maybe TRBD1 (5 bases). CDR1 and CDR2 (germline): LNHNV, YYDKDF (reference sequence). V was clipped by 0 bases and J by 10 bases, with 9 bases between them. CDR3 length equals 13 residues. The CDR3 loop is CATSRDGGAKLFF. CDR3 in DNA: TGTGCCACCAGCAGAGATGGAGGGGCAAAACTGTTTTTT.

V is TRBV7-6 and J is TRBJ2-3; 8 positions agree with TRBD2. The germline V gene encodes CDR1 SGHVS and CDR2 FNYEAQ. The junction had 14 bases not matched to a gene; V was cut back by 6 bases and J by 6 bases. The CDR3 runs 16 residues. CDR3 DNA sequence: TGTGCCAGCAGTTACACTAAGCGGGGGACGGTCGATACGCAGTATTTT. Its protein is CASSYTKRGTVDTQYF.

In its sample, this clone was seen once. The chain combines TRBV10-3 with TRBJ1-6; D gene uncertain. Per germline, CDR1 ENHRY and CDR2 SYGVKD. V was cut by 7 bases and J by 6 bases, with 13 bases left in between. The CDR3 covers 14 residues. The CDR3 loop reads CAITQGGFNSPLHF. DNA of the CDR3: TGTGCCATCACGCAAGGAGGTTTTAATTCACCCCTCCACTTT.

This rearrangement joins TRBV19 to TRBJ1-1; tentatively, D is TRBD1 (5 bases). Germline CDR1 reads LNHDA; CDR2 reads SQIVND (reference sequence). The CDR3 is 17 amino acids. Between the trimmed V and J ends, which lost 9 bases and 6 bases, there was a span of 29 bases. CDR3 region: CASQIMGRRAGIAEAFF. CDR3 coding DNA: TGTGCCAGCCAGATAATGGGAAGACGGGCAGGGATCGCTGAAGCTTTCTTT.

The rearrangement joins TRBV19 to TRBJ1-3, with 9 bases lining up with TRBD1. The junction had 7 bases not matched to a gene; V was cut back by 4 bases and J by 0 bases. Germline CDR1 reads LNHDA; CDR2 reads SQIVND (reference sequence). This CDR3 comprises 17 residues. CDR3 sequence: CASSNSGTGTSGNTIYF. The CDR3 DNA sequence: TGTGCCAGTAGTAATTCCGGGACAGGGACCTCTGGAAACACCATATATTTT.